Included here is one TCR beta chain sequence, with context. The antigen remains undetermined. Sampled blood was obtained at baseline, cycle 4 day 1, and cycle 7 day 1. The data were obtained in a study of OX40 agonist ivuxolimab in advanced cancers. Across the study: Anti-PD-1, anti-PD-L1 or anti-CTLA-4 therapy given earlier was allowed, and approximately 40% had some. A partial response was reached by three patients: one with hepatocellular carcinoma and two with cutaneous melanoma. Study-level results: In the 0.1 to 3.0 mg/kg range, CD4+ and CD8+ blood T cells had expanded clonally by week 6.

CDR3 length equals 16 residues. The germline V gene encodes CDR1 ENHRY and CDR2 SYGVKD. The trim removed 5 bases at V and 0 bases at J, leaving 3 bases unmatched. Clones were read by immunoSEQ multiplex PCR, and TCRdb kept only the in-frame ones, dropping some. Of about 68,000 clones listed, 83% are singletons. Specimen: CD4+ or CD8+ T cells sorted from blood, collected in a trial of the OX40 agonist ivuxolimab. The TCR was taken from an adult with an advanced solid tumor such as melanoma, head and neck, liver or kidney cancer. The gene calls are TRBV10-3 and TRBJ2-3; 12 positions match TRBD2. The CDR3 loop reads CAISRTSGVSTDTQYF. In DNA, the CDR3 is TGTGCCATCAGTCGGACTAGCGGGGTCAGCACAGATACGCAGTATTTT.